This TCR beta chain came from a study of blood T cells in healthy people across ages (dated by TCRdb to 2015 to 2017). About the investigation overall: In model experiments, template switching captured roughly one uniquely barcoded TCR beta cDNA molecule for every two T cells. To track age-related changes in TCR beta repertoire diversity, the study relied on deep sequencing normalized with unique cDNA molecular identifiers. Donors were grouped into four age groups: young (average approximately 15 years), middle-aged (less than 40), aged (62) and long-lived (around 80). Donors of different ages were randomly distributed across sequencing lanes to avoid experimental bias. Using the same blood draw, the study looked at two additional independent replicas of 1 million unique cDNA reads for two donors, one aged 18 to 29 and the other aged 80 or older. On the study overall, not on this receptor specifically: The CMV infection status of donors was not known, potentially confounding age-related changes in expanded clonotypes. Bulk unsorted PBMC profiling prevented conclusive comparison of naive and antigen-experienced compartments. Compared with the aged group, the long-lived group had more naive CD4+ T cells, fewer expanded clones and increased TCR diversity, a pattern suggesting age selection. Observed TCR beta diversity per million T cells fell roughly linearly with age, and a significant reduction was already apparent by age about 38. The percentage of naive T cells measured by flow cytometry correlated strongly with observed TCR beta diversity. Estimates of total diversity based on one million sequenced T cells were considered lower bounds and underestimates.

Its CDR3 holds 15 amino acids, cysteine through phenylalanine. The only DNA kept is the CDR3, 45 bases in frame from the first base. Based on the germline V gene (reference sequence), the CDR1 and CDR2 sequences are MNHEY and SMNVEV. Trimming takes 6 bases off V and 4 bases off J; junction bases not matched to a gene: 8. The 39 donors, aged 6 to 90 years, were systemically healthy Caucasian individuals from Russia. Each donor gave around 9.9 milliliters of peripheral blood, collected into EDTA-treated Vacutainer tubes. PBMCs were isolated by Ficoll-Paque density-gradient centrifugation, with at least 7 million obtained per sample. Trizol reagent was used to extract total RNA from PBMCs, with at least 6 micrograms per sample. The percentages of naive CD45RAhigh/CD27high T cells were determined by flow cytometry on a PBMC aliquot from every donor. Receptor libraries were prepared by 5' RACE. Sequencing was performed on an Illumina HiSeq 2500. A second PCR of roughly 7 to 11 cycles was performed with a sample-barcoded 5' primer and a J-beta primer mix. A unique molecular identifier was introduced onto each TCR beta cDNA molecule by a template-switch 5' adaptor carrying 12 random nucleotides. Each sample yielded at least 3 million CDR3-containing paired-end reads. First-strand cDNA was synthesized from all RNA with the Mint cDNA synthesis kit, primed by a TRBC-specific oligonucleotide. Following uracil-DNA glycosylase treatment, all cDNA underwent a first 18-cycle PCR with the universal primers M1SS and BC2_uni_R. The source study handled its data this way. Normalization of each sample was performed by random selection of 1 million high-quality reads, each carrying a distinct molecular identifier. Reads with shared molecular identifiers were discarded instead of being binned into consensus sequences. MiTCR, with a Q25 quality threshold and the strictest error-elimination algorithm, was used for CDR3 identification, clonotype clustering and error correction. Lower-bound total TCR beta diversity was estimated with a nonparametric unseen species model using Euler transformation. TCRdb took the public reads, trimmed them with fastp at Q25, ran MiXCR for clone calling and kept in-frame beta chains. Identical CDR3 protein sequences are pooled into one entry, listed with their most common genes and DNA. The V and J calls were determined by TCRdb, not by the authors. This sample holds 1.5 million to 2 million distinct CDR3 sequences; around 50% were observed only once. The ten largest clones take up 2% to 2.5% of the sample.

This clonotype was seen repeatedly, ten times or more. Which antigen it targets is not known. Base qualities are missing; no much larger clone stands one base away. The source of this sequence is a woman in her 40s in good health. Specimen: blood. This receptor chain uses TRBV27 and TRBJ2-1, and TRBD2 matches 8 of the central bases. The sequenced DNA is TGTGCCAGCAGCCTGGCCGGGACTAGTTACAATGAGCAGTTCTTC. The translation is CASSLAGTSYNEQFF.